This T cell receptor beta chain was observed in a study of Ad26.COV2.S vaccination and SARS-CoV-2 variants. V dropped 0 bases and J dropped 9; count of bases not matched to a gene: 9. The CDR3 loop spans 16 amino acids. Germline CDR1 is LGHNA and CDR2 is YNFKEQ. The treatment here: around 19 received Ad26.COV2.S at low or high dose, single or two shots; roughly five received placebo; per-sample allocation not given. Collection of the samples took place on day 63 after the first injection of vaccine or placebo. Data came from immunoSEQ multiplex PCR; TCRdb stores just in-frame clones and leaves some out. This repertoire shows fewer than 900,000 clones, more than 80% found once; its top ten account for around 1.5%.

The clonotype comes from a person between 18 and 65 years old who received the Ad26.COV2.S COVID-19 vaccine or a placebo. The J gene is TRBJ2-1, the V gene TRBV4-2, with 9 bases identical to TRBD2. The starting material was peripheral blood, obtained in a trial of Ad26.COV2.S vaccine versus placebo. CDR3 DNA sequence: TGTGCCAGCAGCCAAGAAAGGGCGGGGGGGCCCAGTGAGCAGTTCTTC. It specifies CASSQERAGGPSEQFF.